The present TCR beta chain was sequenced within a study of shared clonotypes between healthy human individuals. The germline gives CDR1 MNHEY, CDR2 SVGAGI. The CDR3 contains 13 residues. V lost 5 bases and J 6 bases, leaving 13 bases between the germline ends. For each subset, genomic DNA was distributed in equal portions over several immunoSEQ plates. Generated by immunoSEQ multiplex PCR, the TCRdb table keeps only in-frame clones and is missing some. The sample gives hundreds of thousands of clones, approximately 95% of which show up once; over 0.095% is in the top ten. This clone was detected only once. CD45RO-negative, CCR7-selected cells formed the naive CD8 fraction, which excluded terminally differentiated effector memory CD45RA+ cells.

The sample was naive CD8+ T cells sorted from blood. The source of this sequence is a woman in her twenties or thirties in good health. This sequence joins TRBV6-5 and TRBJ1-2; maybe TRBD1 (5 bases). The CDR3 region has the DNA TGTGCCAGCAGTATGACGGGGGTCCATGGCTACACCTTC. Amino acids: CASSMTGVHGYTF.